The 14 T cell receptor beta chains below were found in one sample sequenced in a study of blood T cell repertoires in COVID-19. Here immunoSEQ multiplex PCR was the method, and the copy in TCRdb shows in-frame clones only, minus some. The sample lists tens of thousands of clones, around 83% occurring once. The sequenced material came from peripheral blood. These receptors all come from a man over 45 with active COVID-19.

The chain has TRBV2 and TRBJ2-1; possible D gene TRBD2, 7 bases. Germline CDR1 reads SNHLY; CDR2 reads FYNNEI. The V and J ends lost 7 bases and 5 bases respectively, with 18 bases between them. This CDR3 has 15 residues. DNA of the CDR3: TGTGCCAGCATCAGAAACGGGGGGCCGAACAATGAGCAGTTCTTC. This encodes CASIRNGGPNNEQFF.

CDR3 amino acids: CARPTVSTDTQYF. DNA of the CDR3: TGTGCCAGACCGACTGTTAGCACAGATACGCAGTATTTT. The chain links TRBV19 to TRBJ2-3; no clear D. The CDR3 has 13 amino acids. V dropped 9 bases and J dropped 0 bases, with 10 bases sitting between them. In germline, CDR1 is LNHDA, CDR2 SQIVND (reference sequence).

The CDR3 bases are TGTGCCAGCAGCTCTGGACTAGCGGGGGCAGAGACCCAGTACTTC. It specifies CASSSGLAGAETQYF. The chain employs TRBV7-9 and TRBJ2-5; 13 positions match TRBD2. Unmatched junction bases numbered 3, after V lost 4 bases and J lost 4 bases. From germline, CDR1 is SEHNR and CDR2 FQNEAQ (reference sequence). The CDR3 consists of 15 residues.

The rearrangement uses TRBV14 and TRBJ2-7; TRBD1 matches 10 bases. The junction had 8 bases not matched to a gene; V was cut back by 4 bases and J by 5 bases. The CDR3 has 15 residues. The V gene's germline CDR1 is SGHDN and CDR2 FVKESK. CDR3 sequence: CASSLGTGAFHEQYF. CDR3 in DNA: TGTGCCAGCAGCCTTGGGACAGGGGCTTTCCACGAGCAGTACTTC.

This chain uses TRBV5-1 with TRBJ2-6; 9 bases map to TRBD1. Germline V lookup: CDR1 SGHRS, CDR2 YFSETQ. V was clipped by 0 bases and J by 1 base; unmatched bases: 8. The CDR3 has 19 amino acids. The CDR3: CASSLGMNRGLSGANVLTF. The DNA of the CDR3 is TGCGCCAGCAGCTTGGGAATGAACAGGGGGCTTTCTGGGGCCAACGTCCTGACTTTC.

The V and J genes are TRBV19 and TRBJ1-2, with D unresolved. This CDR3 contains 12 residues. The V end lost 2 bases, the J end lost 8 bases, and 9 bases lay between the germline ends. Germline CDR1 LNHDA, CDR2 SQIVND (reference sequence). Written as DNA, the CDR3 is TGTGCCAGTAGTATAAGATCGGGAGGCTACACCTTC. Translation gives CASSIRSGGYTF. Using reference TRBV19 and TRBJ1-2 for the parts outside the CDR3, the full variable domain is DGGITQSPKYLFRKEGQNVTLSCEQNLNHDAMYWYRQDPGQGLRLIYYSQIVNDFQKGDIAEGYSVSREKKESFPLTVTSAQKNPTAFYLCASSIRSGGYTFGSGTRLTVV.

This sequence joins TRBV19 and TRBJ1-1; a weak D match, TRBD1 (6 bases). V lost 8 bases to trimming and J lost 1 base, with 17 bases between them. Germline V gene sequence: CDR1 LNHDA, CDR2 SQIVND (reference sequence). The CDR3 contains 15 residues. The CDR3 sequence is CASESPGHPNTEAFF. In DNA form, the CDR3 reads TGTGCCAGTGAGTCCCCGGGACACCCGAACACTGAAGCTTTCTTT.

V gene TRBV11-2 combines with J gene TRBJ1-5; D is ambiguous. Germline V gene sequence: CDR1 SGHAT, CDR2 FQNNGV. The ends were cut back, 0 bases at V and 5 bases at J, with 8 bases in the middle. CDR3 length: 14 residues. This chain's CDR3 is CASSLDPHYQPQHF. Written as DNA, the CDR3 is TGTGCCAGCAGCTTAGACCCGCACTATCAGCCCCAGCATTTT.

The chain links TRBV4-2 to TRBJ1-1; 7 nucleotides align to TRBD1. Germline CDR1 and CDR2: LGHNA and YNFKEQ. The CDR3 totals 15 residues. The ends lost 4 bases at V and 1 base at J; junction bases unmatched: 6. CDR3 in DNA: TGTGCCAGCAGCCCTTTCCCAGGGGGGAACACTGAAGCTTTCTTT. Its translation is CASSPFPGGNTEAFF.

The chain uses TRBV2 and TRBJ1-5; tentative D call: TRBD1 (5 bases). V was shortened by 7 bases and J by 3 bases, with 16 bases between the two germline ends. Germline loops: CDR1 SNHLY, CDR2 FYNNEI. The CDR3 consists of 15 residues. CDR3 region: CASTSDRANNQPQHF. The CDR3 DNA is TGTGCCAGCACGAGTGACAGAGCGAACAATCAGCCCCAGCATTTT.

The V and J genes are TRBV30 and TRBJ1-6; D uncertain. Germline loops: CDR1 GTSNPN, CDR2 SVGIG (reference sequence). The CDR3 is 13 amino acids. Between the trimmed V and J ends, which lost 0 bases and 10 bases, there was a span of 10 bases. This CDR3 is CAWSVSRPSPLHF. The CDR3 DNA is TGTGCCTGGAGTGTATCTAGGCCCTCACCCCTCCACTTT.

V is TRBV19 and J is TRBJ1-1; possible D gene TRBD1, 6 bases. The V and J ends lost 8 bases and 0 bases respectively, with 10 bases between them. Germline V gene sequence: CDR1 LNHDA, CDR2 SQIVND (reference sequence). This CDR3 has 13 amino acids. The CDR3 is CASRDRLNTEAFF. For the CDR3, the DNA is TGTGCCAGTCGAGACAGGCTGAACACTGAAGCTTTCTTT.

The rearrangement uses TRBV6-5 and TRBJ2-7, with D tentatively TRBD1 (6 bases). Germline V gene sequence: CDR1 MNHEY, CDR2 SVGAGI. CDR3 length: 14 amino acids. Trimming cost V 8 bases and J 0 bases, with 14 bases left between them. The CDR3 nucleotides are TGTGCCAGCGGAAAGACAGGAGTCTCCTACGAGCAGTACGTC. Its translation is CASGKTGVSYEQYV.

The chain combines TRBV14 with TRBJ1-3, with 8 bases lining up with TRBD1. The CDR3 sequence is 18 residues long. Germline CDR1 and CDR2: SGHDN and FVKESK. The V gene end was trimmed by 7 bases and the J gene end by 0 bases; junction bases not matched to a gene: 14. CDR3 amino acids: CASTHGGQEALSGNTIYF. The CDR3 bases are TGTGCCAGCACCCATGGGGGACAGGAGGCCCTCTCTGGAAACACCATATATTTT. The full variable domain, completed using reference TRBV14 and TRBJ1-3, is EAGVTQFPSHSVIEKGQTVTLRCDPISGHDNLYWYRRVMGKEIKFLLHFVKESKQDESGMPNNRFLAERTGGTYSTLKVQPAELEDSGVYFCASTHGGQEALSGNTIYFGEGSWLTVV.